This T cell receptor (beta chain) came from a study of tumor-infiltrating lymphocytes in primary liver carcinoma. Study in general: There were tumors of stage T1-T3 N0M0, each 4.2 to 10 cm across. Samples gave roughly 3.65 to 7.13 million productive TCRbeta reads, similar across tissue types.

Germline V CDR1 and CDR2: LGHNA, YSLEER. The V and J ends lost 3 bases and 7 bases respectively, with 13 bases between them. The CDR3 extends over 14 amino acids. Synthesis of TCR beta cDNA was carried out from approximately 0.55 ug total RNA with a constant-region primer. For TCR beta, libraries were produced by three nested multiplex PCR rounds using slightly modified ARM-PCR. Primers for the first two PCR rounds were TRBV1-TRBV30 forward primers and a C-beta reverse primer (10 cycles per round). One entry per CDR3 protein results from TCRdb running MiXCR on the multiplex PCR reads. The sample includes fewer than 200,000 distinct CDR3 sequences, about 82% of them seen just once. Both RNA and DNA were isolated together from roughly 20-30 mg of bulk tissue that had not been sorted. Surgeons treated the primary liver carcinoma of the patients by surgical resection. Whichever tumor sample was examined, it had over 80% viable tumor cells.

The gene calls are TRBV4-3 and TRBJ2-4; D not certain. This TCR came from a man aged 40-49 years with primary liver carcinoma and hepatitis B virus infection. The specimen sequenced was tumor tissue from primary liver carcinoma. The chain's CDR3 is CASSHDDLANIQYF. CDR3 coding DNA: TGCGCCAGCAGCCATGACGACCTGGCGAACATTCAGTACTTC.